The 30 T cell receptor beta chains listed next were all sequenced from one sample in a study of OX40 agonist ivuxolimab in advanced cancers. Libraries were prepared by immunoSEQ multiplex PCR; TCRdb keeps only in-frame clonotypes and omits some of them. This table has 28,000 or so clones, about 77% appearing once. Sequencing was performed on CD4+ or CD8+ T cells sorted from blood, taken in a trial of the OX40 agonist ivuxolimab. The receptors derive from an adult with an advanced solid tumor such as melanoma, head and neck, liver or kidney cancer.

The chain has TRBV7-9 and TRBJ2-2; TRBD1 aligns across 8 bases. This CDR3 region has 15 residues. V trimming: 5 bases; J trimming: 7 bases; junction bases outside the gene matches: 9. The V gene's germline CDR1 is SEHNR and CDR2 FQNEAQ (reference sequence). In DNA, the CDR3 is TGTGCCAGCAGCCCGGACAGGGAGGCGTTCGGGGAGCTGTTTTTT. The encoded protein is CASSPDREAFGELFF.

The chain is built from TRBV5-8 and TRBJ1-1; the D is unclear. The CDR3 contains 14 residues. Germline-derived CDR1 and CDR2 are SGHTS and YDEGEE. V was pared by 9 bases and J by 5 bases, with 20 bases between. This CDR3 reads CATRRRPVGTEAFF. Here the CDR3 DNA reads TGTGCCACTCGGAGGCGGCCAGTGGGGACTGAAGCTTTCTTT.

This sequence joins TRBV6-1 and TRBJ2-3; tentatively, D is TRBD1 (6 bases). Trimming took off 6 bases at V and 4 bases at J, with 17 bases between the two ends. CDR1 is MNHNS, CDR2 SASEGT, per germline. The CDR3 extends over 15 amino acids. CDR3 DNA sequence: TGTGCCAGCAGGCTCCCTGTGGGGGCTCCAGATACGCAGTATTTT. This gives the protein CASRLPVGAPDTQYF.

The V gene is TRBV4-3, the J gene TRBJ1-2; D not resolved. Looked up from germline, CDR1 is LGHNA and CDR2 is YSLEER. The CDR3 covers 15 residues. Deletions cut 1 base from V and 0 bases from J, with 9 bases between. As DNA, the CDR3 is TGCGCCAGCAGCCAAGGCCAGGAAGCTAACTATGGCTACACCTTC. This codes for CASSQGQEANYGYTF.

The rearrangement uses TRBV7-9 and TRBJ1-1; D is unclear. Germline V gene lookup returns CDR1 SEHNR and CDR2 FQNEAQ (reference sequence). The CDR3 extends over 12 amino acids. Trimming shortened V by 5 bases and J by 6 bases, and 10 bases separated the two germline ends. In nucleotides, the CDR3 is TGTGCCAGCAGCCACGACTCGGCTGAAGCTTTCTTT. Translating gives CASSHDSAEAFF.

The chain couples TRBV27 to TRBJ2-7; D is possibly TRBD2 (5 bases). The CDR3 totals 16 residues. The germline V gene encodes CDR1 MNHEY and CDR2 SMNVEV (reference sequence). Trimming left V 6 bases short and J 7 bases short, with 25 bases between. The CDR3 is CASSPPGVGKNGEQYF. The CDR3 DNA reads as TGTGCCAGCAGCCCCCCCGGGGTGGGTAAAAACGGGGAGCAGTACTTC.

By its share, this clone is medium-sized (0.01 to 0.1%). The chain uses TRBV27 and TRBJ1-1; a weak D match, TRBD1 (5 bases). Trimming removed 0 bases from V and 4 bases from J, with 9 bases in between. This CDR3 has 14 residues. Looked up from germline, CDR1 is MNHEY and CDR2 is SMNVEV (reference sequence). The CDR3 sequence is CASSLSLQATEAFF. The CDR3 nucleotides are TGTGCCAGCAGTTTATCGTTACAGGCCACTGAAGCTTTCTTT.

V is TRBV14 and J is TRBJ2-2; 9 positions match TRBD2. The CDR3 covers 17 residues. V shed 1 base, J shed 6 bases, and the junction held 9 bases outside the gene matches. Germline V gives CDR1 SGHDN, CDR2 FVKESK. For the CDR3, the DNA is TGTGCCAGCAGCCAAGGGATTGCGGGGGGGCGATCCGGGGAGCTGTTTTTT. The encoded protein is CASSQGIAGGRSGELFF. Looking up the rest from reference TRBV14 and TRBJ2-2 gives the full variable domain: EAGVTQFPSHSVIEKGQTVTLRCDPISGHDNLYWYRRVMGKEIKFLLHFVKESKQDESGMPNNRFLAERTGGTYSTLKVQPAELEDSGVYFCASSQGIAGGRSGELFFGEGSRLTVL.

This chain links TRBV2 with TRBJ2-3; 11 bases align to TRBD2. V lost 6 bases, J lost 6 bases, and 5 bases stayed unmatched. Germline V gene data show CDR1 as SNHLY and CDR2 as FYNNEI. CDR3 length: 14 residues. As DNA, the CDR3 is TGTGCCAGCAGCTCTAGCGGGGGGTGGGATACGCAGTATTTT. Amino acid sequence: CASSSSGGWDTQYF.

This clone was seen a handful of times. V is TRBV9 and J is TRBJ2-7; the D call may be TRBD1 or TRBD2 (6 bases each). Germline CDR1 SGDLS, CDR2 YYNGEE. This CDR3 is 15 amino acids long. V was pared by 0 bases and J by 4 bases, with 14 bases between. The CDR3 here is CASSVGTGAGYEQYF. The DNA for the CDR3 is TGTGCCAGCAGCGTAGGGACGGGGGCAGGGTACGAGCAGTACTTC.

The rearrangement joins TRBV10-3 to TRBJ2-2; 9 nucleotides match TRBD1. CDR1 is ENHRY, CDR2 SYGVKD, per germline. With 4 bases clipped from V and 6 bases from J, the junction kept 6 bases outside the gene matches. This CDR3 is built from 15 residues. The CDR3 DNA reads as TGTGCCATCAGTGTACAGGGGGCCTCACCCGGGGAGCTGTTTTTT. Its translation is CAISVQGASPGELFF.

V usage is TRBV6-5 and J usage is TRBJ2-7; possible D gene TRBD1, 6 bases. With 4 bases removed from V and 6 bases from J, the gap between germline ends came to 13 bases. CDR1 is MNHEY and CDR2 is SVGAGI in the germline V gene. This CDR3 region has 13 residues. The CDR3 bases are TGTGCCAGCAGTTCTCAGGGGTATGGCGAGCAGTACTTC. Protein sequence: CASSSQGYGEQYF.

The chain joins TRBV6-6 to TRBJ2-1; maybe TRBD1 (6 bases). The CDR3 has 15 residues. Deletions cut 3 bases from V and 4 bases from J, with 13 bases between. Germline CDR1 reads MNHNY; CDR2 reads SVGAGI (reference sequence). The CDR3 coding sequence is TGTGCCAGCAGTTATGGCCCCAGGGGTTACAATGAGCAGTTCTTC. Its translation is CASSYGPRGYNEQFF.

This clone was seen more than once but under ten times. This chain uses TRBV27 with TRBJ1-5, with no clear D. V lost 3 bases, J lost 0 bases, and 9 bases lay in between. Germline values: CDR1 MNHEY, CDR2 SMNVEV (reference sequence). The CDR3 is made up of 15 amino acids. This CDR3 is CASSFGPSSNQPQHF. CDR3 nucleotides: TGTGCCAGCAGTTTCGGTCCTTCTAGCAATCAGCCCCAGCATTTT.

The chain combines TRBV5-4 with TRBJ2-1, with D perhaps matching TRBD2 (6 bases). Between the trimmed V and J ends, which lost 5 bases and 5 bases, there was a span of 17 bases. CDR3 length: 15 amino acids. Germline loops: CDR1 SGHNT, CDR2 YYREEE (reference sequence). The CDR3 nucleotides are TGTGCCAGCAGACACAGACTAGGAGTCAACAATGAGCAGTTCTTC. Its translation is CASRHRLGVNNEQFF.

The chain links TRBV5-4 to TRBJ1-4; 9 bases are a match to TRBD1. The CDR3 runs 15 residues. V was clipped by 2 bases and J by 5 bases; unmatched bases: 4. Germline V gene data show CDR1 as SGHNT and CDR2 as YYREEE (reference sequence). The CDR3 sequence: CASSFAGTGNEKLFF. The CDR3 DNA is TGTGCCAGCAGCTTTGCCGGGACAGGGAATGAAAAACTGTTTTTT.

This chain connects TRBV4-2 to TRBJ2-3; no reliable D call. V lost 0 bases and J lost 2, with 9 bases in between. The CDR3 sequence is 15 residues long. In germline, CDR1 is LGHNA, CDR2 YNFKEQ. DNA for the CDR3: TGTGCCAGCAGCCAAGATTGGCCCATCACAGATACGCAGTATTTT. It translates to CASSQDWPITDTQYF.

This clone was observed a handful of times. J is TRBJ2-2 and V is TRBV2; 11 bases fit TRBD1. This CDR3 region has 17 residues. The V gene's germline CDR1 is SNHLY and CDR2 FYNNEI. V lost 6 bases and J lost 4; bases outside the gene matches: 10. The CDR3 loop is CASSLYGTGGSTGELFF. In DNA, the CDR3 is TGTGCCAGCAGCCTCTATGGGACAGGGGGAAGCACCGGGGAGCTGTTTTTT.

The chain combines TRBV6-5 with TRBJ1-5; 10 bases are shared with TRBD1. The CDR3 extends over 14 amino acids. V trimming: 6 bases; J trimming: 5 bases; junction bases outside the gene matches: 4. In germline, CDR1 is MNHEY, CDR2 SVGAGI. The CDR3: CASRGQGIHQPQHF. DNA for the CDR3: TGTGCCAGCAGGGGACAGGGGATACATCAGCCCCAGCATTTT.

The CDR3 spells CASSLESRTDTQYF. DNA of the CDR3: TGTGCCAGCAGCTTGGAATCCCGTACAGATACGCAGTATTTT. The genes are TRBV5-4 and TRBJ2-3; D not certain. The germline V gene encodes CDR1 SGHNT and CDR2 YYREEE (reference sequence). This CDR3 is built from 14 residues. With 0 bases removed from V and 3 bases from J, the gap between germline ends came to 8 bases. Supplemented by reference TRBV5-4 and TRBJ2-3, the full variable domain reads ETGVTQSPTHLIKTRGQQVTLRCSSQSGHNTVSWYQQALGQGPQFIFQYYREEENGRGNFPPRFSGLQFPNYSSELNVNALELDDSALYLCASSLESRTDTQYFGPGTRLTVL.

This clone was detected a few times. The rearrangement joins TRBV27 to TRBJ1-2, with TRBD1 as a possible D gene (6 bases). The CDR3 runs to 13 residues. V shed 3 bases and J shed 6 bases, with 11 bases lying between them. Germline assignment: CDR1 MNHEY and CDR2 SMNVEV (reference sequence). The chain's CDR3 is CASSFWSGDGYTF. CDR3 DNA: TGTGCCAGCAGTTTTTGGTCAGGGGATGGCTACACCTTC.

The J gene is TRBJ2-7, the V gene TRBV6-5; tentatively, D is TRBD1 (5 bases). There are 13 residues in the CDR3. Trimming took 5 bases from V and 1 from J, leaving 9 bases between them. CDR1 and CDR2 (germline): MNHEY, SVGAGI. The chain's CDR3 is CASSEDSSYEQYF. In nucleotides, the CDR3 is TGTGCCAGCAGTGAAGACAGTTCCTACGAGCAGTACTTC.

J is TRBJ1-6 and V is TRBV5-5; a weak D match, TRBD1 (6 bases). The CDR3 is made up of 14 amino acids. The V end lost 1 base, the J end lost 9 bases, and 11 bases lay between the germline ends. The V gene's germline CDR1 is SGHKS and CDR2 YYEKEE (reference sequence). CDR3 amino acids: CASSLLGGSSPLHF. The CDR3 nucleotides read TGTGCCAGCAGCTTGTTGGGGGGCAGTTCACCCCTCCACTTT.

The chain has TRBV10-3 and TRBJ2-7; no definite D call. The CDR3 has 11 residues. V was shortened by 8 bases and J by 4 bases, with 9 bases between the two germline ends. Germline V lookup: CDR1 ENHRY, CDR2 SYGVKD. The CDR3 DNA sequence: TGTGCCATCGGTGGTATTTACGAGCAGTACTTC. Its protein is CAIGGIYEQYF.

The V and J genes are TRBV11-1 and TRBJ2-1; the D call may be TRBD1 or TRBD2 (5 bases each). CDR3 size: 16 residues. The V gene's germline CDR1 is SGHAT and CDR2 FQDESV (reference sequence). The V gene lost 3 bases and the J gene lost 0 bases, with 12 bases spanning the gap. CDR3 sequence (DNA): TGTGCCAGCAGCTTGCCGGGACGGAGCTCCTACAATGAGCAGTTCTTC. It encodes CASSLPGRSSYNEQFF.

The V gene is TRBV9, the J gene TRBJ1-5; 7 bases line up with TRBD1. The germline V gene has CDR1 SGDLS and CDR2 YYNGEE. Trimming cost V 4 bases and J 9 bases; bases outside gene matches: 10. CDR3 length: 14 amino acids. The CDR3 here is CASSPGGALWPQHF. The CDR3 region has the DNA TGTGCCAGCAGCCCAGGGGGGGCCCTCTGGCCCCAGCATTTT.

V gene TRBV6-6 combines with J gene TRBJ2-7, with D perhaps being TRBD1 or TRBD2 (5 bases each). Trimming pared 4 bases from V and 3 bases from J, leaving 10 bases between. Germline V gene data show CDR1 as MNHNY and CDR2 as SVGAGI (reference sequence). CDR3 size: 13 residues. CDR3 protein: CASSLRGRYEQYF. The CDR3 coding sequence is TGTGCCAGCAGTTTACGGGGCCGCTACGAGCAGTACTTC.

The genes are TRBV30 and TRBJ2-3; D gene uncertain. V was cut by 2 bases and J by 3 bases, with 9 bases left in between. Germline CDR1 reads GTSNPN; CDR2 reads SVGIG (reference sequence). The CDR3 is 13 residues long. DNA for the CDR3: TGTGCCTGGAGTAAGGTTGTAACAGATACGCAGTATTTT. It encodes CAWSKVVTDTQYF.

The chain joins TRBV9 to TRBJ2-1; 7 positions match TRBD2. Germline lookup yields CDR1 SGDLS and CDR2 YYNGEE. The J segment lost 8 bases and the V segment lost 0 bases, leaving 5 bases of the junction unmatched. This CDR3 contains 14 residues. The CDR3 bases are TGTGCCAGCAGCGTAGAGGCGGGGAGGGATGAGCAGTTCTTC. Its protein product is CASSVEAGRDEQFF.

The chain links TRBV5-4 to TRBJ2-1; 7 bases align to TRBD2. Germline V gives CDR1 SGHNT, CDR2 YYREEE (reference sequence). The CDR3 is made up of 16 amino acids. The V and J ends lost 2 bases and 1 base, in that order; junction bases with no gene match: 6. In nucleotides, the CDR3 is TGTGCCAGCAGCTTCCCTAGCGGAAGTTCCTACAATGAGCAGTTCTTC. Protein sequence: CASSFPSGSSYNEQFF.